This T cell receptor beta chain was obtained from a study of CD8+ T cells in alopecia areata. With regard to this clone: Its antigen is undetermined.

Whole-study results and caveats: Resident alphabeta T cells of normal skin are also sequenced in scalp samples. Compared with normal scalp, lesional scalp had higher clonality and more expanded CD8+ clones. Relative to mice, TCR sharing across patients was less clear, a difference possibly HLA-related.

V was pared by 4 bases and J by 0 bases, with 9 bases of the junction left unmatched. The length of the CDR3 is 16 residues. In germline, CDR1 is GTSNPN, CDR2 SVGIG (reference sequence). From PBMCs, CD4+ and CD8+ T cells were sorted. Extracted from the samples, RNA was reverse transcribed into cDNA to serve as the sequencing template. Some clones are missing from TCRdb's copy, which holds only in-frame ones; the method was immunoSEQ multiplex PCR. This table has 140,000 to 150,000 clones, roughly 50% appearing once. The TCR was taken from a human donor with alopecia areata. Sequencing was performed on CD4+ T cells sorted from blood, taken at week 0. V is TRBV30 and J is TRBJ2-1; 7 nucleotides agree with TRBD2. CDR3 DNA: TGTGCCTGGACCGGTAGGGGCGGGAGCTCCTACAATGAGCAGTTCTTC. Encoded protein: CAWTGRGGSSYNEQFF. Drawing the rest from reference TRBV30 and TRBJ2-1, the complete variable domain is SQTIHQWPATLVQPVGSPLSLECTVEGTSNPNLYWYRQAAGRGLQLLFYSVGIGQISSEVPQNLSASRPQDRQFILSSKKLLLSDSGFYLCAWTGRGGSSYNEQFFGPGTRLTVL.